Listed here are 22 T cell receptor beta chains from one sample, sequenced in a study of Ad26.COV2.S vaccination and SARS-CoV-2 variants. Treatment: some 20 received Ad26.COV2.S at low or high dose, single or two shots; a few received placebo; per-sample allocation not given. The samples date from day 63 after the first vaccine or placebo injection. Profiled with immunoSEQ multiplex PCR; TCRdb holds only in-frame clones, not every one. The sample comprises some 250,000 clones, over 75% of which are singletons, and around 10% rests with the top ten. Sequences were derived from peripheral blood, sampled in a trial of Ad26.COV2.S vaccine versus placebo. These receptors came from a person aged 18-65 years who received the Ad26.COV2.S COVID-19 vaccine or a placebo.

This clone is a singleton in its sample. The gene calls are TRBV9 and TRBJ2-3; 12 nucleotides agree with TRBD2. CDR1 is SGDLS, CDR2 YYNGEE, per germline. The CDR3 is 16 amino acids. The V and J ends lost 3 bases and 4 bases, in that order; junction bases with no gene match: 6. The CDR3 DNA reads as TGTGCCAGCAGCGCCCGGACTAGCGGGACTGCAGATACGCAGTATTTT. Translation gives CASSARTSGTADTQYF.

About this clone itself: One end of the junction does not line up with germline, which may come from a read error. The chain carries TRBV7-7 and TRBJ2-5; TRBD2 matches at 7 bases. The germline CDR1 and CDR2 sequences are SSHAT and FNYEAQ (reference sequence). This CDR3 has 14 amino acids. The CDR3, as DNA: TGTGCTAGCAGCGTGACGGGGGGTGGCGAGACCCAGTACTTC. Its protein is CASSVTGGGETQYF.

The chain uses TRBV18 and TRBJ1-5, with TRBD1 as a possible D gene (5 bases). The CDR3 extends over 14 amino acids. Per germline, CDR1 KGHSH and CDR2 LQKENI. Trimming shortened V by 3 bases and J by 6 bases, and 12 bases separated the two germline ends. CDR3 region: CASSPQGLIQPQHF. CDR3 nucleotide sequence: TGTGCCAGCTCACCCCAGGGATTGATTCAGCCCCAGCATTTT.

This rearrangement joins TRBV6-5 to TRBJ2-1; D is possibly TRBD2 (5 bases). Trimming stripped 7 bases from V and 13 bases from J, with 17 bases between. The CDR3 runs 12 residues. The germline gives CDR1 MNHEY, CDR2 SVGAGI. CDR3 DNA: TGTGCCAGCACGGACGGGAAAGTGGAACAGTTCTTC. Translation: CASTDGKVEQFF.

The chain combines TRBV18 with TRBJ2-7; 9 bases agree with TRBD2. This CDR3 has 17 residues. Germline lookup yields CDR1 KGHSH and CDR2 LQKENI. Trimming removed 6 bases from V and 7 bases from J; junction bases left unmatched: 19. CDR3 amino acids: CASSSTNALAGAGEQYF. CDR3 DNA sequence: TGTGCCAGCTCTTCCACCAACGCCTTAGCGGGAGCGGGGGAGCAGTACTTC.

J is TRBJ1-4 and V is TRBV6-2 or TRBV6-3; D remains unclear. Trimming took 0 bases from V and 7 from J, leaving 15 bases between them. This CDR3 contains 16 residues. Germline-derived CDR1 and CDR2 are MNHEY and SVGEGT. The CDR3 DNA reads TGTGCCAGCAGTTACTCGGTGACTACAATTCCTGAAAAACTGTTTTTT. It codes for CASSYSVTTIPEKLFF.

This rearrangement joins TRBV7-6 to TRBJ2-3; 9 bases map to TRBD1. The CDR3 is 15 residues long. Germline V gene data show CDR1 as SGHVS and CDR2 as FNYEAQ. V shed 5 bases, J shed 3 bases, and the junction held 6 bases outside the gene matches. CDR3 sequence: CASSAGTGWTDTQYF. CDR3 sequence (DNA): TGTGCCAGCAGCGCCGGGACAGGGTGGACAGATACGCAGTATTTT.

The chain links TRBV28 to TRBJ2-3; 10 bases map to TRBD1. The J segment lost 2 bases and the V segment lost 6 bases, leaving 14 bases of the junction unmatched. This CDR3 contains 18 residues. CDR1 is MDHEN, CDR2 SYDVKM, per germline. CDR3 nucleotides: TGTGCCAGCAGCCAGACAGGGGGCGCGGAGTTTATCACAGATACGCAGTATTTT. Translating gives CASSQTGGAEFITDTQYF.

The rearrangement joins TRBV10-3 to TRBJ2-3; D is ambiguous. Between the trimmed V and J ends, which lost 2 bases and 6 bases, there was a span of 9 bases. Per germline, CDR1 ENHRY and CDR2 SYGVKD. The CDR3 is 13 residues long. The CDR3 sequence is CAISEGVGDTQYF. The CDR3 bases are TGTGCCATCAGTGAGGGGGTTGGGGATACGCAGTATTTT.

The V gene is TRBV5-4, the J gene TRBJ2-7; the D is unclear. V was trimmed by 3 bases and J by 1 base, leaving 8 bases between them. This CDR3 has 13 residues. Germline-derived CDR1 and CDR2 are SGHNT and YYREEE (reference sequence). This chain's CDR3 is CASSSTESYEQYF. As DNA, the CDR3 is TGTGCCAGCAGCTCAACAGAATCCTACGAGCAGTACTTC.

This chain joins TRBV7-2 and TRBJ1-6, with D tentatively TRBD1 (5 bases). With 3 bases removed from V and 10 bases from J, the gap between germline ends came to 13 bases. The germline gives CDR1 SGHTA, CDR2 FQGNSA. This CDR3 has 14 amino acids. The CDR3 region has the DNA TGTGCCAGCAGCTTTGGGGGGGAGCGGTCACCCCTCCACTTT. This sequence encodes CASSFGGERSPLHF.

The V gene is TRBV12-3 or TRBV12-4, the J gene TRBJ2-7, with D maybe TRBD1 (6 bases). Trimming took 6 bases from V and 5 from J, leaving 11 bases between them. The CDR3 consists of 12 residues. The CDR3 spells CASSPGGDEQYF. The CDR3 nucleotides are TGTGCCAGCAGCCCTGGGGGCGACGAGCAGTACTTC.

The chain couples TRBV20-1 to TRBJ2-3; D perhaps matches TRBD1 (5 bases). This CDR3 is 11 amino acids long. The V and J ends lost 5 bases and 10 bases respectively, with 13 bases between them. Germline CDR1 reads DFQATT; CDR2 reads SNEGSKA (reference sequence). This CDR3 is CSAQLSGPQYF. CDR3 nucleotide sequence: TGCAGTGCTCAGCTATCAGGGCCGCAGTATTTT.

The rearrangement joins TRBV28 to TRBJ2-7; TRBD2 matches at 7 bases. V lost 7 bases and J lost 5; bases outside the gene matches: 5. Germline V CDR1 and CDR2: MDHEN, SYDVKM. The CDR3 length is 12 residues. CDR3 nucleotide sequence: TGTGCCAGCACAACTAGCGACGACGAGCAGTACTTC. It translates to CASTTSDDEQYF. The full variable domain, completed using reference TRBV28 and TRBJ2-7, is DVKVTQSSRYLVKRTGEKVFLECVQDMDHENMFWYRQDPGLGLRLIYFSYDVKMKEKGDIPEGYSVSREKKERFSLILESASTNQTSMYLCASTTSDDEQYFGPGTRLTVT.

The J gene is TRBJ1-2, the V gene TRBV28; no clear D. CDR3 length: 15 residues. The germline V gene has CDR1 MDHEN and CDR2 SYDVKM. V was clipped by 4 bases and J by 6 bases, with 18 bases between them. CDR3 nucleotides: TGTGCCAGCAGTTGGGTGACATCTTATTTCCATGGCTACACCTTC. Its protein is CASSWVTSYFHGYTF.

The V and J genes are TRBV5-1 and TRBJ1-2; D is unresolved. Germline V gene sequence: CDR1 SGHRS, CDR2 YFSETQ. The CDR3 is 13 amino acids. V shed 2 bases and J shed 5 bases, with 10 bases lying between them. The CDR3 loop reads CASSFGKGYGYTF. The CDR3 nucleotides are TGCGCCAGCAGCTTTGGTAAAGGATATGGCTACACCTTC.

The chain carries TRBV6-2 or TRBV6-3 and TRBJ1-6, with no clear D. Trimming stripped 6 bases from V and 8 bases from J, with 17 bases between. The length of the CDR3 is 15 residues. CDR1 is MNHEY, CDR2 SVGEGT, per germline. The CDR3 nucleotides read TGTGCCAGCAGCCGGAACAGCTTATCGGATTCACCCCTCCACTTT. Its protein product is CASSRNSLSDSPLHF.

V is TRBV4-2 and J is TRBJ1-4; D may be TRBD1 (5 bases). The CDR3 runs to 15 residues. The V end lost 0 bases, the J end lost 0 bases, and 5 bases lay between the germline ends. Per the germline V gene, CDR1 is LGHNA and CDR2 is YNFKEQ. For the CDR3, the DNA is TGTGCCAGCAGCCAAGAGGGGGCAACTAATGAAAAACTGTTTTTT. Translation: CASSQEGATNEKLFF.

This chain connects TRBV12-3 or TRBV12-4 to TRBJ2-7; perhaps TRBD2 as D (5 bases). Trimming left V 8 bases short and J 7 bases short, with 18 bases between. This CDR3 has 13 amino acids. The CDR3 DNA reads as TGTGCCAGCCGCCCCCACCGGAGAGGGGAGCAGTACTTC. As protein: CASRPHRRGEQYF.

The rearrangement joins TRBV28 to TRBJ1-1; weak D call: TRBD1 (5 bases). The V and J ends lost 6 bases and 1 base respectively, with 18 bases between them. Germline values: CDR1 MDHEN, CDR2 SYDVKM. This CDR3 is built from 16 residues. The CDR3: CASSQLGVGKNTEAFF. The CDR3 region has the DNA TGTGCCAGCAGCCAATTGGGGGTCGGGAAGAACACTGAAGCTTTCTTT.

In DNA form, the CDR3 reads TGTGCCAGCTCACCACCGGGACAGATATACAATGAGCAGTTCTTC. It translates to CASSPPGQIYNEQFF. J is TRBJ2-1 and V is TRBV18; 7 bases align to TRBD1. J gave up 4 bases and V 0 bases, and 3 bases lay outside the gene matches. The CDR3 spans 15 residues. The germline V gene encodes CDR1 KGHSH and CDR2 LQKENI. Drawing the rest from reference TRBV18 and TRBJ2-1, the complete variable domain is NAGVMQNPRHLVRRRGQEARLRCSPMKGHSHVYWYRQLPEEGLKFMVYLQKENIIDESGMPKERFSAEFPKEGPSILRIQQVVRGDSAAYFCASSPPGQIYNEQFFGPGTRLTVL.

This chain links TRBV3-1 (or the pseudogene TRBV3-2) with TRBJ2-7; the D gene is possibly TRBD1 (5 bases). Germline CDR1 is LGHDT and CDR2 is YNNKEL (reference sequence). CDR3 length equals 16 residues. V was shortened by 4 bases and J by 0 bases, with 16 bases between the two germline ends. CDR3 bases: TGTGCCAGCAGCCCTCCCTGGGCAGGGCCCTCCTACGAGCAGTACTTC. Translation: CASSPPWAGPSYEQYF.